This is a list of T cell receptor beta chains from one sample in a study of blood T cells in healthy people across ages. TCRdb analysed the 5' RACE reads with MiXCR anew, one entry per CDR3 protein. The sample includes 550,000 to 600,000 distinct CDR3 sequences, approximately 30% of them seen just once. Sequencing used blood. The source is a woman in her 70s in good health. Both conserved end residues are part of each CDR3. A D gene is named only where the DNA matches it firmly. Some rows have no size entry. The others give once, few or many, or a class for an expanded clone.

TRBV6-5	TRBD2	NA	TRBJ2-1	CASSRTSRNEQFF	TGTGCCAGCAGTCGGACTAGCCGCAATGAGCAGTTCTTC
TRBV4-2	TRBD2	NA	TRBJ2-7	CASSKRLAGPYEQYF	TGTGCCAGCAGCAAGCGACTAGCGGGTCCCTACGAGCAGTACTTC
TRBV29-1	NA	NA	TRBJ2-7	CSVASSYEQYF	TGCAGCGTTGCCAGTTCCTACGAGCAGTACTTC
TRBV12-3/TRBV12-4	NA	NA	TRBJ2-1	CASSPGGYNGQFF	TGTGCCAGCAGCCCGGGCGGGTACAATGGGCAGTTCTTC
TRBV11-2	NA	few	TRBJ2-7	CASSLGGWDGSYEQYF	TGTGCCAGCAGCTTAGGAGGGTGGGACGGATCCTACGAGCAGTACTTC
TRBV10-3	NA	NA	TRBJ2-3	CAISERAGGTDTQYF	TGTGCCATCAGTGAGAGGGCAGGGGGGACAGATACGCAGTATTTT
TRBV7-9	NA	many	TRBJ2-2	CASSVNVNTGELFF	TGTGCCAGCAGCGTCAATGTGAACACCGGGGAGCTGTTTTTT
TRBV20-1	TRBD2	NA	TRBJ2-7	CSASWASGRSVHEQYF	TGCAGTGCTAGCTGGGCTAGCGGGAGAAGTGTCCACGAGCAGTACTTC
TRBV12-3/TRBV12-4	NA	NA	TRBJ2-1	CASSPLTAYNEQFF	TGTGCCAGCAGCCCACTTACAGCCTACAATGAGCAGTTCTTC
TRBV6-5	NA	few	TRBJ1-4	CASTPSRQKNKKLFF	TGTGCCAGCACCCCCTCTAGACAGAAGAATAAAAAACTGTTTTTT
TRBV6-2/TRBV6-3	NA	NA	TRBJ2-1	CASSPPPGTTRREQFF	TGTGCCAGCAGCCCTCCCCCCGGGACCACAAGGCGGGAGCAGTTCTTC
TRBV20-1	NA	few	TRBJ1-2	CSARDTGGYYGYTF	TGCAGTGCTAGAGATACAGGAGGCTACTATGGCTACACCTTC
TRBV20-1	NA	NA	TRBJ2-5	CSASPSTEFKETQYF	TGCAGTGCCAGTCCTTCGACGGAGTTCAAAGAGACCCAGTACTTC
TRBV15	NA	NA	TRBJ2-1	CATSSGTRNEQFF	TGTGCCACCAGCAGCGGGACCCGCAATGAGCAGTTCTTC
TRBV20-1	TRBD1	NA	TRBJ2-7	CSAERDSDHYEQYF	TGCAGTGCTGAACGGGACAGTGACCACTACGAGCAGTACTTC
TRBV4-3	TRBD1	NA	TRBJ1-2	CASSPRQGYGYTF	TGCGCCAGCAGCCCGAGACAGGGTTACGGCTACACCTTC
TRBV7-9	TRBD2	NA	TRBJ2-3	CASSFPNSGGYTDTQYF	TGTGCCAGCAGCTTCCCCAACAGCGGGGGATACACAGATACGCAGTATTTT
TRBV12-3/TRBV12-4	NA	NA	TRBJ2-3	CASLLGDTQYF	TGTGCCAGCCTTCTCGGGGATACGCAGTATTTT
TRBV29-1	TRBD1	NA	TRBJ1-3	CSVQGQLSGNTIYF	TGCAGCGTCCAGGGACAGCTCTCTGGAAACACCATATATTTT
TRBV3-1	NA	few	TRBJ1-4	CASSQVGSTNEKLFF	TGTGCCAGCAGCCAAGTAGGATCCACTAATGAAAAACTGTTTTTT
TRBV7-2	TRBD2	NA	TRBJ2-1	CASSLVPIRLAGEYNEQFF	TGTGCCAGCAGCTTAGTACCTATCCGACTAGCGGGGGAATACAATGAGCAGTTCTTC
TRBV20-1	NA	NA	TRBJ2-7	CSASNIARSSYEQYF	TGCAGTGCTAGTAATATCGCACGTAGCTCCTACGAGCAGTACTTC
TRBV12-5	NA	NA	TRBJ1-2	CASGLGSDYGYTF	TGTGCTAGTGGTTTGGGTAGTGACTATGGCTACACCTTC
TRBV6-2/TRBV6-3	TRBD2	NA	TRBJ2-3	CASSYFLAGDTDTQYF	TGTGCCAGCAGTTACTTTTTAGCGGGAGACACAGATACGCAGTATTTT
TRBV7-9	TRBD2	NA	TRBJ2-5	CASSLAASGGLQYF	TGTGCCAGCAGCTTAGCCGCTAGCGGGGGCTTACAGTACTTC
TRBV9	NA	NA	TRBJ2-3	CASSVVGMTGSTDTQYF	TGTGCCAGCAGCGTAGTAGGTATGACTGGTAGCACAGATACGCAGTATTTT
TRBV4-3	TRBD1	NA	TRBJ2-3	CASSHGQATTDTQYF	TGCGCCAGCAGCCACGGACAGGCGACGACAGATACGCAGTATTTT
TRBV18	TRBD1	few	TRBJ2-7	CARSLGTGTYEQYF	TGTGCCCGCTCACTCGGGACAGGAACCTACGAGCAGTACTTC
TRBV11-2	NA	many	TRBJ2-5	CASSYNFPQETQYF	TGTGCCAGCAGCTATAATTTCCCTCAAGAGACCCAGTACTTC
TRBV7-8	NA	few	TRBJ1-3	CASSLEPGGRNTIYF	TGTGCCAGCAGCTTAGAACCTGGGGGCAGGAACACCATATATTTT
TRBV7-9	TRBD2	NA	TRBJ2-7	CASGLAGGNYEQYF	TGTGCCAGCGGATTAGCGGGGGGGAACTACGAGCAGTACTTC
TRBV5-1	TRBD1	NA	TRBJ1-5	CASSTRTGGGQPQHF	TGCGCCAGCAGCACCCGGACAGGGGGCGGTCAGCCCCAGCATTTT
TRBV18	NA	few	TRBJ1-3	CASSPAGHGKGSGNTIYF	TGTGCCAGCTCTCCAGCGGGACACGGGAAGGGGTCTGGAAACACCATATATTTT
TRBV11-2	NA	few	TRBJ2-6	CASSLEVSGANVLTF	TGTGCCAGCAGCTTAGAGGTCTCTGGGGCCAACGTCCTGACTTTC
TRBV12-3/TRBV12-4	NA	NA	TRBJ2-1	CASSLGAGGLKEQFF	TGTGCCAGCAGTTTAGGAGCCGGGGGACTTAAGGAGCAGTTCTTC
TRBV7-2	TRBD1	once	TRBJ1-1	CASRSGGGTEAFF	TGTGCCAGCAGATCAGGGGGCGGCACTGAAGCTTTCTTT
TRBV12-5	NA	NA	TRBJ2-5	CASTPYETQYF	TGTGCTAGTACGCCGTATGAGACCCAGTACTTC
TRBV7-2	NA	few	TRBJ2-3	CASSLMPGPDTQYF	TGTGCCAGCAGCTTGATGCCCGGCCCAGATACGCAGTATTTT
TRBV24-1	NA	NA	TRBJ2-5	CATSDNDRQQETQYF	TGTGCCACCAGTGACAATGACAGACAGCAAGAGACCCAGTACTTC
TRBV20-1	NA	NA	TRBJ1-5	CSASDGGSNQPQHF	TGCAGTGCTAGTGACGGGGGAAGCAATCAGCCCCAGCATTTT
TRBV28	NA	NA	TRBJ2-1	CASSLSDNEQFF	TGTGCCAGCAGTTTATCGGACAATGAGCAGTTCTTC
TRBV5-1	NA	NA	TRBJ2-1	CASSLGGTGYNEQFF	TGCGCCAGCAGCTTGGGCGGGACGGGATACAATGAGCAGTTCTTC
TRBV5-1	TRBD1	NA	TRBJ2-5	CASSIVPGQKETQYF	TGCGCCAGCAGCATAGTCCCGGGACAGAAAGAGACCCAGTACTTC
TRBV20-1	NA	few	TRBJ1-1	CSARRWGTEAFF	TGCAGTGCTAGGAGGTGGGGCACTGAAGCTTTCTTT
TRBV7-2	NA	few	TRBJ2-5	CASSLEQGQTQYF	TGTGCCAGCAGCTTAGAGCAGGGACAGACCCAGTACTTC
TRBV7-9	TRBD1	NA	TRBJ1-4	CASSGTRDRSATNEKLFF	TGTGCCAGCAGCGGCACCCGGGACAGGTCTGCAACTAATGAAAAACTGTTTTTT
TRBV12-3/TRBV12-4	NA	NA	TRBJ1-1	CASSSYREYTEALF	TGTGCCAGCAGTTCCTACAGGGAGTACACTGAAGCTCTCTTT
TRBV4-1	NA	NA	TRBJ1-5	CASSQEVGRRDQPQHF	TGCGCCAGCAGCCAAGAGGTGGGCAGACGGGATCAGCCCCAGCATTTT
TRBV2	NA	few	TRBJ2-5	CASEGAPGETQYF	TGTGCCAGCGAAGGGGCCCCCGGGGAGACCCAGTACTTC
TRBV7-6	TRBD2	NA	TRBJ2-1	CASSLAGGIRSNEQFF	TGTGCCAGCAGCTTAGCGGGGGGGATTCGGAGCAATGAGCAGTTCTTC
TRBV29-1	TRBD1	NA	TRBJ1-4	CSVATGGQEKLFF	TGCAGCGTAGCCACAGGGGGTCAGGAAAAACTGTTTTTT
TRBV20-1	TRBD2	NA	TRBJ2-5	CSAQTSGGVGETQYF	TGCAGTGCTCAGACTAGCGGGGGGGTTGGTGAGACCCAGTACTTC